This T cell receptor (beta chain) emerged from a study of T cell responses to AZD1222 COVID-19 vaccine. Study-level findings and limits: Repertoires were obtained solely post-peak T cell response. Clonal diversity may have been underestimated in mostly white British donors.

Assay: immunoSEQ multiplex PCR; the TCRdb copy retains only in-frame clones and omits some. The sample carries roughly 150,000 clones, just over 90% recorded once. With regard to this clone: What it binds is unknown.

The sample was peripheral blood, taken 28 days after the second AZD1222 dose. This sequence originates from an adult who received the AZD1222 COVID-19 vaccine.

CDR3 sequence: CASSLSGDHTDTQYF. In DNA form, the CDR3 reads TGTGCCAGCAGCCTGAGCGGCGACCACACAGATACGCAGTATTTT. The rearrangement links TRBV9 to TRBJ2-3, with D maybe TRBD2 (5 bases). This CDR3 is built from 15 residues. CDR1 is SGDLS and CDR2 is YYNGEE in the germline V gene. V lost 4 bases and J 2 bases, leaving 14 bases between the germline ends.